This T cell receptor beta chain comes out of a study of PD-L1 blockade in urothelial cancer. Study-wide results and limits: It was durable-benefit patients whose tumor-associated blood clones expanded more at 3 weeks. Pretreatment clonality of the blood TCR repertoire below the median was predictive of superior survival.

Time point defined: pretreatment peripheral blood. Germline V gives CDR1 LGHNA, CDR2 YSLEER. Trimming took off 0 bases at V and 5 bases at J, with 13 bases between the two ends. This CDR3 has 15 residues. A remark on this clone: Its antigen remains unknown.

The templates were synthetic TCR analogs, and they were spiked into each PCR. Method: immunoSEQ multiplex PCR; TCRdb's copy keeps in-frame clones and lacks some. The repertoire includes about 33,000 clones, over 75% of them detected once, and approximately 14% sits in the top ten. The chain combines TRBV4-3 with TRBJ2-5, with a weak D call TRBD2 (6 bases). The source of this sequence is a man aged 55-75 years with urothelial cancer. This specimen was PBMCs, taken around atezolizumab (anti-PD-L1) treatment. CDR3 bases: TGCGCCAGCAGCCAAGACGGGCCAGGAGGGGAGACCCAGTACTTC. Its translation is CASSQDGPGGETQYF.